The rows below give T cell receptor beta chains drawn from one sample of a study of cytomegalovirus exposure and HLA in healthy donors. Sequenced by immunoSEQ multiplex PCR; TCRdb stores in-frame clones only, minus some. This sample has 75,000 to 80,000 clones, with around three quarters found just once. Sequencing input: PBMCs. The receptors were gathered from a male donor in good health and CMV-seronegative. CDR3s include the opening cysteine and the closing phenylalanine or tryptophan. A D gene is named only where the DNA matches it firmly. The size of a clone is reported for some rows only, either as once, few or many, or as a class for expanded clones.

j_call,d_call,clone_size,v_call,cdr3_aa,cdr3_nt
TRBJ1-2,TRBD1,.,TRBV28,CASSLDRDTLWCTF,TGTGCCAGCAGTTTAGACAGGGATACACTTTGGTGTACCTTC
TRBJ2-5,TRBD2,.,TRBV9,CASSVSGGNQETQYF,TGTGCCAGCAGCGTATCGGGAGGCAACCAAGAGACCCAGTACTTC
TRBJ1-1,TRBD1,.,TRBV6-5,CASTPWTGGRTEAFF,TGTGCCAGCACCCCATGGACAGGGGGAAGGACTGAAGCTTTCTTT
TRBJ1-2,.,once,TRBV4-1,CASSQGWGGTNYGYTF,TGCGCCAGCAGCCAAGGTTGGGGGGGGACTAACTATGGCTACACCTTC
TRBJ1-1,TRBD1,.,TRBV29-1,CSVAGQSFEAFF,TGCAGCGTTGCGGGACAGAGTTTCGAAGCTTTCTTT
TRBJ1-6,TRBD1,.,TRBV6-6,CASSYSTGDRSSPLHF,TGTGCCAGCAGTTACTCGACAGGGGATAGAAGTTCACCCCTCCACTTT
TRBJ2-3,TRBD2,.,TRBV27,CASSRLAGGRDTQYF,TGTGCCAGCAGTCGACTAGCGGGGGGGCGCGATACGCAGTATTTT
TRBJ1-2,.,.,TRBV9,CASSVAEGVYGYTF,TGTGCCAGCAGCGTAGCTGAGGGAGTCTATGGCTACACCTTC
TRBJ2-7,.,.,TRBV19,CASSSPGVEQYF,TGTGCCAGTAGTTCCCCAGGGGTCGAGCAGTACTTC
TRBJ1-5,TRBD1,.,TRBV2,CASNKDRGNQPQHF,TGTGCCAGCAACAAGGACAGGGGCAATCAGCCCCAGCATTTT
TRBJ1-1,.,.,TRBV5-1,CASSLGRVSTEAFF,TGCGCCAGCAGCTTGGGGAGGGTAAGCACTGAAGCTTTCTTT
TRBJ2-1,TRBD1,.,TRBV12-5,CASGFGTGQSNEQFF,TGTGCTAGTGGTTTCGGGACAGGGCAAAGCAATGAGCAGTTCTTC
TRBJ1-3,TRBD1,.,TRBV29-1,CSVGTASGNTIYF,TGCAGCGTGGGGACAGCCTCTGGAAACACCATATATTTT
TRBJ2-1,TRBD2,.,TRBV5-6,CASSGGTSTVDEQFF,TGTGCCAGCAGCGGGGGGACTAGTACTGTCGATGAGCAGTTCTTC
TRBJ2-7,TRBD1,once,TRBV27,CASTSWDRDEQYF,TGTGCCAGCACCTCCTGGGACAGGGATGAGCAGTACTTC
TRBJ1-4,.,.,TRBV29-1,CSAGRGTNEKLFF,TGCAGCGCCGGGCGGGGAACTAATGAAAAGCTGTTTTTT
TRBJ1-2,.,few,TRBV6-1,CASSAGVVIYGYTF,TGTGCCAGCAGCGCCGGAGTAGTGATCTATGGCTACACCTTC
TRBJ2-1,.,.,TRBV19,CASSILVNEQFF,TGTGCCAGTAGTATCTTAGTTAATGAGCAGTTCTTC
TRBJ1-1,.,.,TRBV4-1,CASSQVDKRRDTEAFF,TGCGCCAGCAGCCAAGTCGACAAACGGAGGGACACTGAAGCTTTCTTT
TRBJ1-2,.,few,TRBV5-4,CASSLEAYSNYGYTF,TGTGCCAGCAGCTTGGAGGCGTACAGTAACTATGGCTACACCTTC
TRBJ2-5,TRBD2,.,TRBV6-1,CASSPGTIREQYF,TGTGCCAGCAGCCCTGGGACTATACGGGAGCAGTACTTC
TRBJ1-4,TRBD1,.,TRBV5-6,CASSFGTGAILNEKLFF,TGTGCCAGCAGCTTCGGGACAGGGGCGATACTTAATGAAAAACTGTTTTTT
TRBJ1-5,.,once,TRBV6-5,CATRPGPTNQPQNF,TGTGCCACCCGGCCGGGTCCAACCAATCAGCCCCAGAATTTT
TRBJ2-5,.,.,TRBV28,CAGSFQETQYF,TGTGCCGGCAGCTTTCAAGAGACCCAGTACTTC
TRBJ1-5,.,.,TRBV6-5,CASSYSRAARQPQNF,TGTGCCAGCAGTTACTCGAGGGCAGCCCGGCAGCCCCAGAATTTT
TRBJ2-7,TRBD2,once,TRBV7-9,CSSSLGLARGEQYF,TGTTCCAGCAGCTTAGGACTAGCGAGGGGGGAGCAGTACTTC
TRBJ2-7,.,few,TRBV5-1,CASGVGQTTYEQYF,TGCGCCAGCGGAGTCGGGCAGACTACCTACGAGCAGTACTTC
TRBJ1-1,TRBD1,.,TRBV27,CALESRDRESTEAFF,TGTGCACTTGAATCCCGGGACAGGGAGAGCACTGAAGCTTTCTTT
TRBJ1-5,TRBD1,.,TRBV30,CAWSVMTGDQPQHF,TGTGCCTGGAGTGTAATGACAGGGGATCAGCCCCAGCATTTT
TRBJ2-7,.,few,TRBV28,CASTLQGLGAEQYF,TGTGCCAGCACCCTACAGGGTCTCGGGGCCGAGCAGTACTTC
TRBJ2-2,.,.,TRBV2,CASSGDPSRVPGELFF,TGTGCCAGCAGTGGAGACCCCTCTAGAGTTCCCGGGGAGCTGTTTTTT
TRBJ1-6,TRBD1,.,TRBV27,CASSLGTGVSSPLHF,TGTGCCAGCAGTTTGGGGACAGGGGTGAGTTCACCCCTCCACTTT